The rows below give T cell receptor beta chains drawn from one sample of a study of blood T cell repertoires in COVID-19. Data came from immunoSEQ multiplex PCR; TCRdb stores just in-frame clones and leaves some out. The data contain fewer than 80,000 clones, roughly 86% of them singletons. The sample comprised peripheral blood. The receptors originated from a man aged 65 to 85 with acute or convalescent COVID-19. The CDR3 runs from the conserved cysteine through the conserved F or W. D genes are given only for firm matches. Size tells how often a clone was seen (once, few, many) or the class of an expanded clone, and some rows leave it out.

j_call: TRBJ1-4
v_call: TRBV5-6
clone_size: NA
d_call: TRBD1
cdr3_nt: TGTGCCAGCAGTTGGCAGGGGGCCTTGAAAACTAATGAAAAACTGTTTTTT
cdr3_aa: CASSWQGALKTNEKLFF

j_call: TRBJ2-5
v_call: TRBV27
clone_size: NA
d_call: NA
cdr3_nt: TGTGCCAGCAGTTTATTGGGCTCACGGCTTCAAGAGACCCAGTACTTC
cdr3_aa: CASSLLGSRLQETQYF

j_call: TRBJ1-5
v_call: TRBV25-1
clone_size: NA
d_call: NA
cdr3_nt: TGTGCCAGCAGTGAAGGGGCAACTTTTCAGCCCCAGCATTTT
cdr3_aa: CASSEGATFQPQHF

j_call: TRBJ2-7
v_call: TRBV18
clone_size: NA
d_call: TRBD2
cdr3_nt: TGTGCCAGCTCACTCGGGACTAGCCAAACCTACGAGCAGTACTTC
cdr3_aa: CASSLGTSQTYEQYF

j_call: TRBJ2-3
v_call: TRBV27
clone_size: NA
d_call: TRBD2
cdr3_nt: TGTGCCAGCAGTTTATTGGCTAGCGGAAGCACAGATACGCAGTATTTT
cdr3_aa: CASSLLASGSTDTQYF

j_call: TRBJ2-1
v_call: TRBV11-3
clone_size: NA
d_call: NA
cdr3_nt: TGTGCCAGCAGCTTAAGAGGGTCGAATGAGCAGTTCTTC
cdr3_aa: CASSLRGSNEQFF

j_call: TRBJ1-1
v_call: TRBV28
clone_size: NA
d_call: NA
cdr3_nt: TGTGCCAGCATAGGACAGCGGATTGGGGAAGCTTTCTTT
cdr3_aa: CASIGQRIGEAFF

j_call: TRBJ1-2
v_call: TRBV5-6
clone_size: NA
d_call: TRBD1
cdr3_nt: TGTGCCAGCAGCTGGGGTCCCGGGACAGGGAATCAGGGCTACACCTTC
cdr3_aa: CASSWGPGTGNQGYTF

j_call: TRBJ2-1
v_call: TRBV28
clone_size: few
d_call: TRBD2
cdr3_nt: TGTGCCAGCAGACTCTCTAGCGGGGGTTACAATGAGCAGTTCTTC
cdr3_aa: CASRLSSGGYNEQFF

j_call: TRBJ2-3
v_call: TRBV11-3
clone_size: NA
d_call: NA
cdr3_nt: TGTGCCAGCAGCTCCGACGGGGGGCGCACAGATACGCAGTATTTT
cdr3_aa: CASSSDGGRTDTQYF

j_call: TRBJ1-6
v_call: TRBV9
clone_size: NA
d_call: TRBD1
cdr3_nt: TGTGCCAGCAGCTCAACGACAGGGCTAAGGGATTCACCCCTCCACTTT
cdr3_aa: CASSSTTGLRDSPLHF

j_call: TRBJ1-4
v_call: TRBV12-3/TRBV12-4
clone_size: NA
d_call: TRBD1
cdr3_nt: TGTGCCAGTGGACAGGGAGGGGAAAAACTGTTTTTT
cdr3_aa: CASGQGGEKLFF

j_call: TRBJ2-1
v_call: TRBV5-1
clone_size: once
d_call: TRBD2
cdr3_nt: TGCGCCAGCAGCCGTAGCGGGGGGGCCCGACATGAGCAGTTCTTC
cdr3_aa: CASSRSGGARHEQFF

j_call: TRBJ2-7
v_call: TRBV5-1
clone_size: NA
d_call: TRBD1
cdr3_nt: TGCGCCAGCAGCCTGGGGACAGTCCCCTCCTACGAGCAGTACTTC
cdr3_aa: CASSLGTVPSYEQYF

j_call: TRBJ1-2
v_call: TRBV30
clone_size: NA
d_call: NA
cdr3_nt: TGTGCCTGGGGCAGGACAGTTAATAACTATGGCTACACCTTC
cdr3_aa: CAWGRTVNNYGYTF

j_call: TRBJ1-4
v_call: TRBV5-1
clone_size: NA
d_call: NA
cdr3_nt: TGCGCCAGCAGCTTGGGCAGCGCAACTAATGAAAAACTGTTTTTT
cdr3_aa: CASSLGSATNEKLFF

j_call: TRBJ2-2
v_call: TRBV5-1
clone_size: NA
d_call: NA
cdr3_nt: TGCGCCAGCAGACTCGACAGCCAGGCCGGGGAGCTGTTTTTT
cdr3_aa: CASRLDSQAGELFF

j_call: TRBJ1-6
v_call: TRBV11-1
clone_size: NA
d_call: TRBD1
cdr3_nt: TGTGCCAGCAGTTTACTTGGGACAGGTGGAAATTCACCCCTCCACTTT
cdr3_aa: CASSLLGTGGNSPLHF

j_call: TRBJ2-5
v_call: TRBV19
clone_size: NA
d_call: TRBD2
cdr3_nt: TGTGCCAGTGGTAGCGGGATAGCTGAGACCCAGTACTTC
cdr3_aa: CASGSGIAETQYF

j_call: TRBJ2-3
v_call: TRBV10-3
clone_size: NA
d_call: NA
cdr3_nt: TGTGCCATCAGTGAGTCGAACGGGGAAGATACGCAGTATTTT
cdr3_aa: CAISESNGEDTQYF

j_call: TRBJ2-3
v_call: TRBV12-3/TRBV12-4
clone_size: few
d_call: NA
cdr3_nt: TGTGCCAGCAGGCTCTCCGAAATAAGCGGGCAGTATTTT
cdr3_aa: CASRLSEISGQYF

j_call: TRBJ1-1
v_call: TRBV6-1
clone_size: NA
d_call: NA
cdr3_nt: TGTGCCAGCAGTGAAGTCCCTCAACGAGGGTGGACTGAAGCTTTCTTT
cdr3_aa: CASSEVPQRGWTEAFF

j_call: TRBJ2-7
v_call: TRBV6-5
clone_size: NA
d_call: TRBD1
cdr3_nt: TGTGCCAGCAGTTACTCGACGGTCGACAGGGGGCGCGAGCAGTACTTC
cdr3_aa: CASSYSTVDRGREQYF

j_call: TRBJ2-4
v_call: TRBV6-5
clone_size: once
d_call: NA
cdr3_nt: TGTGCCAGCAGTTACTTAGCAGCCAAAAACATTCAGTACTTC
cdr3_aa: CASSYLAAKNIQYF

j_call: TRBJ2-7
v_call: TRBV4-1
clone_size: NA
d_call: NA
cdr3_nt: TGCGCCAGCAGCCTTATGGGCTTGGGCGAGCAGTACTTC
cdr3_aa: CASSLMGLGEQYF

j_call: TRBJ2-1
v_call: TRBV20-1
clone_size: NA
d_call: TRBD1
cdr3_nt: TGCAGTGCTAGTGCGCCCAGGGGGAATGAGCAGTTCTTC
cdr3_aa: CSASAPRGNEQFF

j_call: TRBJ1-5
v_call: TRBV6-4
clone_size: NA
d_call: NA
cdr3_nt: TGTGCCAGCAGTGATGCGGCGAATCAGCCCCAGCATTTT
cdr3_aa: CASSDAANQPQHF

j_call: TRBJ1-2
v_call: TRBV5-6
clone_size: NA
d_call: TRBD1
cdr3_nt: TGTGCCAGCAGGAGGACAGGGACGGCGGACCTAAGCGGCTACACCTTC
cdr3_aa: CASRRTGTADLSGYTF

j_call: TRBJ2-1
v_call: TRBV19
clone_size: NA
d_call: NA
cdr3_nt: TGTGCCAGTATTCCCGGACGTGGGGCCCTAGAGCGTAATGAGCAGTTCTTC
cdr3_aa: CASIPGRGALERNEQFF

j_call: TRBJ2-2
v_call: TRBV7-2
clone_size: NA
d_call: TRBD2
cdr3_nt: TGTGCCAGCAGCACGGGACTAGCGGGAGGGCCGGGCACCGGGGAGCTGTTTTTT
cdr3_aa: CASSTGLAGGPGTGELFF

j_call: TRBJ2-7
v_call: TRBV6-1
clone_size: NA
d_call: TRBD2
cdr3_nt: TGTGCCAGCAGTGACCTACTAGCGTACGAGCAGTACTTC
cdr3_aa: CASSDLLAYEQYF

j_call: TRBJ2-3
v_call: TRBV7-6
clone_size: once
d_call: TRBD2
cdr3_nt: TGTGCCAGCAGCTTAGTAGCGGGAGGGATCACAGATACGCAGTATTTT
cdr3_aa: CASSLVAGGITDTQYF

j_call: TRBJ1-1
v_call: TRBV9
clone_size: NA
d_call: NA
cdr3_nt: TGTGCCAGCAGCGTATTAGGGAGTAAAGACACTGAAGCTTTCTTT
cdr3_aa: CASSVLGSKDTEAFF

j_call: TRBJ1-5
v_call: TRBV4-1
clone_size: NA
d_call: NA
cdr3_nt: TGCGCCAGCAGCCAAGGCACGGGCAATCAGCCCCAGCATTTT
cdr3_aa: CASSQGTGNQPQHF

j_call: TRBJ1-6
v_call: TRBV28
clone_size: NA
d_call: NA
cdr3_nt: TGTGCCAGCGGGGGGTCACCCCTCCACTTT
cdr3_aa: CASGGSPLHF

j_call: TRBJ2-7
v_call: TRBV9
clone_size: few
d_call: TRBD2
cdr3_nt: TGTGCCAGCAGCGTAGGAGGTGATAGCGGGAGCGAGCAGTACTTC
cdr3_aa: CASSVGGDSGSEQYF

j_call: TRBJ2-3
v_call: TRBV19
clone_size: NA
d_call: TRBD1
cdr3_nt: TGTGCCAGTAGTCCCCGTGACAGGGGCAGGGATACGCAGTATTTT
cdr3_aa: CASSPRDRGRDTQYF

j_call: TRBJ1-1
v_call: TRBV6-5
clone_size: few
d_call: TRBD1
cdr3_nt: TGTGCCAGCAGTTACAACAGGGGGCAGGGGTACACTGAAGCTTTCTTT
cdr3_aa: CASSYNRGQGYTEAFF

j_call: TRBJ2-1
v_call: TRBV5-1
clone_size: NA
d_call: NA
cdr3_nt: TGCGCCAGCGTATGGGGGCCCCAAGGTATGGATGAGCAGTTCTTC
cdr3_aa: CASVWGPQGMDEQFF

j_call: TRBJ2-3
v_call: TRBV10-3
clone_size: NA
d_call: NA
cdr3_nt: TGTGCCATCAGTGAGTCGACTGGAAGCACAGATACGCAGTATTTT
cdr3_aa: CAISESTGSTDTQYF

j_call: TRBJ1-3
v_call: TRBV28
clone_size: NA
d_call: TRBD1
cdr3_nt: TGTGCCAGCAGCAGACAGGGGATCTCTGGAAACACCATATATTTT
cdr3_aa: CASSRQGISGNTIYF

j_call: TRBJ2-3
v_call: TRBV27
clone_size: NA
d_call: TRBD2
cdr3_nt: TGTGCCAGCAGCCCCGGGACTAGATTGGATACGCAGTATTTT
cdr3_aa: CASSPGTRLDTQYF

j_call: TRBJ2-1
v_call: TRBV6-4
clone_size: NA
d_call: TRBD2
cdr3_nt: TGTGCCAGCAGTGAGGCAGCGGGAGGGCTAAATGAGCAGTTCTTC
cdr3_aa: CASSEAAGGLNEQFF

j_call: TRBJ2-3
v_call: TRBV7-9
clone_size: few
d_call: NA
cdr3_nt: TGTGCCAGCAGCCGGGACACAGATACGCAGTATTTT
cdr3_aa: CASSRDTDTQYF

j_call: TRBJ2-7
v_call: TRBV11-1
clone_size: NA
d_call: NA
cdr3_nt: TGTGCCAGCAGCTTGACAGAATCTTACGAGCAGTACTTC
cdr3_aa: CASSLTESYEQYF

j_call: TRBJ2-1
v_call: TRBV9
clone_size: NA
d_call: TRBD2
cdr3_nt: TGTGCCAGCAGCGTAGGGCTAGCGGGAGGTGACAGTGAGCAGTTCTTC
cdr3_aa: CASSVGLAGGDSEQFF

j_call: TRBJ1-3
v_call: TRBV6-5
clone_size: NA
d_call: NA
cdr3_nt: TGTGCCAGCAGTTACTCCAGTCATGGAAACACCATATATTTT
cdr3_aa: CASSYSSHGNTIYF

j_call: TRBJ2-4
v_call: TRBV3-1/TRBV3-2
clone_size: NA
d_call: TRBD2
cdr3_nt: TGTGCCAGCAGCCAAGAGGGACTAGCGGGGGGGCCTCGGGACATTCAGTACTTC
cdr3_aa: CASSQEGLAGGPRDIQYF

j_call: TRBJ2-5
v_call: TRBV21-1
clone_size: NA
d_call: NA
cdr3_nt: TGTGCCAGCAGCAAAGGGTGGGACACAAAAGAGACCCAGTACTTC
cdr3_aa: CASSKGWDTKETQYF

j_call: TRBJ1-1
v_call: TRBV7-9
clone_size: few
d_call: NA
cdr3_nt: TGTGCCAGCAGCTTAGATTCCTTTTCTGAAGCTTTCTTT
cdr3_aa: CASSLDSFSEAFF